This T cell receptor beta chain derives from a study of human T cells and chemical hapten exposure. Study-wide background: Minor volume differences among pooled libraries chiefly drove per-sample TCR yield variation. Findings and limits, study-wide: TCRs above 1 in 1000 frequency did not change with DPC sensitization.

Unseparated into fractions, whole blood served as the source from which total RNA was extracted. This clonotype appeared many times. No antigen is known for it. Within the library, unique molecular identifiers were attached to each individual cDNA molecule. In the source study's methods: TCRs per sample had a median of roughly 93,000 and ranged from roughly 20,000 to 690,600. TCRdb redid the calling of the reads with MiXCR, one entry per CDR3 protein. The V and J calls, along with clone size, are taken from TCRdb and not from the paper's own processing. The table has more than 100,000 distinct CDR3 sequences, over 6.5% seen once. V was clipped by 4 bases and J by 0 bases, with 12 bases between them. The CDR3 loop spans 15 amino acids. The germline gives CDR1 SEHNR, CDR2 FQNEAQ (reference sequence).

This TCR was recovered from a human donor in good health. Some clones in this sample may be carry-over from other donors' samples. The chain recombines TRBV7-9 with TRBJ1-1, with D maybe TRBD1 (6 bases). The sequencing input was whole blood. The CDR3 region has the DNA TGTGCCAGCAGCTGGCGACAGGATATGAACACTGAAGCTTTCTTT. Protein sequence: CASSWRQDMNTEAFF.